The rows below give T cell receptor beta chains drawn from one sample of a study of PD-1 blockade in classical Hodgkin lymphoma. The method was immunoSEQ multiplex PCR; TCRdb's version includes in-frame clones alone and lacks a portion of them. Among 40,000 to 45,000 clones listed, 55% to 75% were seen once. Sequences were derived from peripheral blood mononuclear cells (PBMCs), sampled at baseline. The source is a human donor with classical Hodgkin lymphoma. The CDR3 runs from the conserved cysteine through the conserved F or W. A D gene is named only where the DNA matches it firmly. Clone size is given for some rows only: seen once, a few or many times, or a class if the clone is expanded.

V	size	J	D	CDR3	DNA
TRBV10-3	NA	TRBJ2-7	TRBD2	CAVVSGGYEQYF	TGTGCCGTCGTTAGCGGGGGCTACGAGCAGTACTTC
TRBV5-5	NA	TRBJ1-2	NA	CASSFGTGPGGQRNSYGYTF	TGTGCCAGCAGCTTCGGAACAGGTCCCGGAGGACAGAGGAACTCCTATGGCTACACCTTC
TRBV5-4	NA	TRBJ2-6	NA	CASKILGSGANVLTF	TGTGCCAGCAAAATCCTTGGATCTGGGGCCAACGTCCTGACTTTC
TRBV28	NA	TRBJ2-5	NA	CASSLQGGSQETQYF	TGTGCCAGCAGTTTACAGGGGGGGTCCCAAGAGACCCAGTACTTC
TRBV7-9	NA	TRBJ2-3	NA	CASSSLAPSTDTQYF	TGTGCCAGCAGTTCGCTAGCACCTAGCACAGATACGCAGTATTTT
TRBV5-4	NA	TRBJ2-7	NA	CASSPEGYEQYF	TGTGCCAGCAGTCCCGAGGGCTACGAGCAGTACTTC
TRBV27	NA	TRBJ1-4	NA	CASNNAGAGDEKLFF	TGTGCCAGCAATAACGCAGGGGCGGGGGATGAAAAACTGTTTTTT
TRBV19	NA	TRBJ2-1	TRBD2	CASSMNSGTPYGEQFF	TGTGCCAGTAGTATGAATAGCGGGACCCCATATGGTGAGCAGTTCTTC
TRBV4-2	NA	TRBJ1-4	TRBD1	CASSRGTENEKLFF	TGTGCCAGCAGCCGAGGGACAGAAAATGAAAAACTGTTTTTT
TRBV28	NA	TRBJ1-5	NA	CASSLDGQPQHF	TGTGCCAGCAGTCTGGACGGACAGCCCCAGCATTTT
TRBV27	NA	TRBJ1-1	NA	CASSYSRTANTEAFF	TGTGCCAGCAGCTACTCCCGGACAGCGAACACTGAAGCTTTCTTT
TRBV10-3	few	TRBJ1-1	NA	CAISELTGRNTEAFF	TGTGCCATCAGTGAGTTGACAGGCAGGAACACTGAAGCTTTCTTT
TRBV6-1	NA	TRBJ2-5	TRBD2	CASTSGTSSAETQYF	TGTGCCAGCACTTCCGGGACTAGTAGTGCTGAGACCCAGTACTTC
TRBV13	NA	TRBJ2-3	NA	CASSFRGANTDTQYF	TGTGCCAGCAGCTTCCGGGGGGCGAACACAGATACGCAGTATTTT
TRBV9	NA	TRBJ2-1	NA	CASSVEGSYNEQFF	TGTGCCAGCAGCGTAGAAGGGTCCTACAATGAGCAGTTCTTC
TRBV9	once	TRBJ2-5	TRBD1	CASSVRQGAGETQYF	TGTGCCAGCAGCGTGCGACAGGGGGCCGGGGAGACCCAGTACTTC
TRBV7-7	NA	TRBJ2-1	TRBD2	CASSSGGAYNEQFF	TGTGCCAGCAGCTCGGGGGGGGCCTACAATGAGCAGTTCTTC
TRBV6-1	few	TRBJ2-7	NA	CASNERSYEQYF	TGTGCCAGCAACGAGCGGTCCTACGAGCAGTACTTC
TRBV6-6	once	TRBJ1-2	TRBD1	CASTGTGTGFDGYTF	TGTGCCAGCACGGGCACGGGGACAGGGTTTGATGGCTACACCTTC
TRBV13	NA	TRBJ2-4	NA	CASSRRRGTAKNIQYF	TGTGCCAGCAGCCGGCGGAGGGGGACGGCCAAAAACATTCAGTACTTC
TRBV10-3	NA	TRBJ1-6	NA	CAIGEWGNSPLHF	TGTGCCATCGGGGAGTGGGGTAATTCACCCCTCCACTTT
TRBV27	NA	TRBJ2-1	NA	CASRRDLRYSYNEQFF	TGTGCCAGCCGCCGCGACCTGCGATACTCCTACAATGAGCAGTTCTTC
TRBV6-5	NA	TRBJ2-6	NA	CASNRVVSGANVLTF	TGTGCCAGCAACAGGGTTGTCTCTGGGGCCAACGTCCTGACTTTC
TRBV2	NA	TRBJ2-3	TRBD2	CASSVSQRENTDTQYF	TGTGCCAGCAGTGTGAGCCAGCGGGAGAACACAGATACGCAGTATTTT
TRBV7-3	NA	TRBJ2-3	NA	CASSLNSGIDPQYF	TGTGCCAGCAGCTTAAATTCGGGGATCGACCCGCAGTATTTT
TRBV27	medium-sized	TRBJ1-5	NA	CASSLVQNPKYSNQPQHF	TGTGCCAGCAGTTTAGTTCAGAACCCTAAATATAGCAATCAGCCCCAGCATTTT
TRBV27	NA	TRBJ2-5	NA	CASSSQGALVETQYF	TGTGCCAGCAGCTCTCAAGGGGCCTTAGTCGAGACCCAGTACTTC
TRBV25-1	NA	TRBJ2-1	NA	CASSATQNPQGPEQFF	TGTGCCAGCAGTGCCACCCAAAACCCCCAGGGCCCCGAGCAGTTCTTC
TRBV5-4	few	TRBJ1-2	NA	CASSLGYGYTF	TGTGCCAGCAGCTTGGGATATGGCTACACCTTC
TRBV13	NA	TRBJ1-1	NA	CASSFYDTEAFF	TGTGCCAGCAGCTTTTACGACACTGAAGCTTTCTTT
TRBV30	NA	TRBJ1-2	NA	CAWDNYGYTF	TGTGCCTGGGATAACTATGGCTACACCTTC
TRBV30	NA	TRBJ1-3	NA	CALSEGNTIYF	TGTGCCCTGAGCGAGGGAAACACCATATATTTT
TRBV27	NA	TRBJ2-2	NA	CASSLPAVPNTGELFF	TGTGCCAGCAGTTTACCAGCGGTACCTAACACCGGGGAGCTGTTTTTT
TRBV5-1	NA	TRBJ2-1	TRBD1	CASSLMGQGAEQFF	TGCGCCAGCAGCTTGATGGGACAGGGGGCTGAGCAGTTCTTC
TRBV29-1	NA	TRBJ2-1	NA	CSVERTGNEQFF	TGCAGCGTTGAGCGTACTGGGAATGAGCAGTTCTTC
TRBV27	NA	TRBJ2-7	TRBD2	CASSPPPPGGWHEQYF	TGTGCCAGCAGTCCACCCCCTCCGGGGGGTTGGCACGAGCAGTACTTC
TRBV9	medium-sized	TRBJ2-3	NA	CASSLRTDTQYF	TGTGCCAGCAGCCTGCGCACAGATACGCAGTATTTT
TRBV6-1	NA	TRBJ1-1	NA	CAISEIGGTEAFF	TGTGCCATCAGTGAGATAGGCGGGACTGAAGCTTTCTTT
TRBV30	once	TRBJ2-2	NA	CAWSVPAKNTGELFF	TGTGCCTGGAGTGTACCCGCAAAGAACACCGGGGAGCTGTTTTTT
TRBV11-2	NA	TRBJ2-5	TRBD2	CASTDQGGFGTQYF	TGTGCCAGCACCGATCAGGGAGGGTTCGGGACCCAGTACTTC
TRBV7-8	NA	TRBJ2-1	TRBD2	CASSLRLAGGSYNEQFF	TGTGCCAGCAGCCTCAGACTAGCGGGAGGCTCCTACAATGAGCAGTTCTTC
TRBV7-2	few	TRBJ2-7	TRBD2	CASSFYGGEYEQYF	TGTGCCAGCAGCTTCTATGGGGGGGAGTACGAGCAGTACTTC
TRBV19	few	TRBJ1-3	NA	CASSSRGSGNTIYF	TGTGCCAGTAGTTCCCGAGGCTCTGGAAACACCATATATTTT
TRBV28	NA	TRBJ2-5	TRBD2	CASSLAGTRGVETQYF	TGTGCCAGCAGTTTAGCCGGGACTAGAGGTGTAGAGACCCAGTACTTC
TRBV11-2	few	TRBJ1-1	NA	CASSLGGWTEAFF	TGTGCCAGCAGCTTAGGGGGCTGGACTGAAGCTTTCTTT